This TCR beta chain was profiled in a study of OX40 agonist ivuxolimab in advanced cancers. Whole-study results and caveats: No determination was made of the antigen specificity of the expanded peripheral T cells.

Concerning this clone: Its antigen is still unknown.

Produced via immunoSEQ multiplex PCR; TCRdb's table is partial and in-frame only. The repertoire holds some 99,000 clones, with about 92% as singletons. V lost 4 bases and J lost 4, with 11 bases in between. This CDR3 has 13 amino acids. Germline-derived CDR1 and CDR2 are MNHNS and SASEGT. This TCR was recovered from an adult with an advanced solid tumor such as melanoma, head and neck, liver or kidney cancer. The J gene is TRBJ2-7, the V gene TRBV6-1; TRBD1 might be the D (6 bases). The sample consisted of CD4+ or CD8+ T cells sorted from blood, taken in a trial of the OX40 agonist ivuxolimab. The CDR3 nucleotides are TGTGCCAGCAGTGCCACTCAGGGGTACGAGCAGTACTTC. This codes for CASSATQGYEQYF.